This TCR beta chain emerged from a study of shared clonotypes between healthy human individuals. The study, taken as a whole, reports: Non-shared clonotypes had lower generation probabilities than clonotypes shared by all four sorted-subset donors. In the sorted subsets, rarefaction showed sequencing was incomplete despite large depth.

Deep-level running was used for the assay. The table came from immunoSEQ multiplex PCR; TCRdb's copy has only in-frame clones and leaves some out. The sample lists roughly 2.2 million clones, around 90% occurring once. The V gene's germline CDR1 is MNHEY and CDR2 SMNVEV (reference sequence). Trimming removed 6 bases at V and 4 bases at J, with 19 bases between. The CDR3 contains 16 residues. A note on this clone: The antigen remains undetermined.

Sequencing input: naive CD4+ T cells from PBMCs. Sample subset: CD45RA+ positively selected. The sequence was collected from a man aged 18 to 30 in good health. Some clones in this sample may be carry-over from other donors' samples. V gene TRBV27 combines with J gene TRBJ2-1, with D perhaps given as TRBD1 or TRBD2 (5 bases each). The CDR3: CASSRPRGVGYNEQFF. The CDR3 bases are TGTGCCAGCAGCCGCCCCCGAGGGGTGGGGTACAATGAGCAGTTCTTC.